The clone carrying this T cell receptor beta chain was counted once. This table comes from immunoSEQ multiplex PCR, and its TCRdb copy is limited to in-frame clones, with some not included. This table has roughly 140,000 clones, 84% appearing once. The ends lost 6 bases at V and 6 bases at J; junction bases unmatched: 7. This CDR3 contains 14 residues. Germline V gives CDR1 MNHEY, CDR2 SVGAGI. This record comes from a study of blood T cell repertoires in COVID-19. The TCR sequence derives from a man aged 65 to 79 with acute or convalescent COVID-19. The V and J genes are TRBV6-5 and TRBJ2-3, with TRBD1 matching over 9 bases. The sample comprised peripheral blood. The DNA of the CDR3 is TGTGCCAGCAGCGAGACAGGGGGTGGGGATACGCAGTATTTT. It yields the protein CASSETGGGDTQYF.